This TCR beta chain was captured by sequencing in a study of blood T cells in healthy people across ages. The second PCR ran roughly 6 to 12 cycles with a sample-barcoded 5' primer and J-beta primers. One entry per CDR3 protein results from TCRdb running MiXCR on the 5' RACE reads. The repertoire holds hundreds of thousands of distinct CDR3 sequences, with approximately 44% as singletons. For this clonotype: Relative to the germline gene, one junction end is altered; a read error may explain this.

CDR3 length: 16 amino acids. Germline CDR1 reads SGHRS; CDR2 reads YFSETQ. This clonotype was obtained from a man aged 60 to 69 in good health. The J gene is TRBJ2-7, the V gene TRBV5-1; 12 bases fit TRBD1. The J call may not be correct, given that the DNA end is closer to TRBJ2-5. Material for sequencing was blood. CDR3 loop: CASSYSGTGGFKTQYF. Written as DNA, the CDR3 is TGCGCCAGTAGCTATTCCGGGACAGGGGGCTTTAAGACCCAGTACTTC.